This T cell receptor (beta chain) comes out of a study of shared clonotypes between healthy human individuals. This clone came up once. Healthy HIV-negative adults with no recent acute infections or vaccinations were recruited as donors. Partitioning of CD4+ cells yielded a CD45RA+ naive subset and a CD45RA-negative memory subset. The CDR3 covers 14 residues. Trimming pared 5 bases from V and 4 bases from J, leaving 9 bases between. Germline CDR1 and CDR2: MNHEY and SMNVEV (reference sequence). The assay was carried out at the deep level. Sequencing used immunoSEQ multiplex PCR; TCRdb keeps in-frame clones, though not all of them. The data show 2 million to 2.5 million clones, around 95% seen once.

What was sequenced was naive CD4+ T cells sorted from blood. Subset of the sample: CD45RA+ positively selected. V gene TRBV27 combines with J gene TRBJ1-6, with D possibly TRBD1 on 6 matching bases. The sequence derives from a man aged 18 to 35 in good health. CDR3 sequence (DNA): TGTGCCAGCAGTAGTCAGGGGTATAATTCACCCCTCCACTTT. As protein: CASSSQGYNSPLHF.